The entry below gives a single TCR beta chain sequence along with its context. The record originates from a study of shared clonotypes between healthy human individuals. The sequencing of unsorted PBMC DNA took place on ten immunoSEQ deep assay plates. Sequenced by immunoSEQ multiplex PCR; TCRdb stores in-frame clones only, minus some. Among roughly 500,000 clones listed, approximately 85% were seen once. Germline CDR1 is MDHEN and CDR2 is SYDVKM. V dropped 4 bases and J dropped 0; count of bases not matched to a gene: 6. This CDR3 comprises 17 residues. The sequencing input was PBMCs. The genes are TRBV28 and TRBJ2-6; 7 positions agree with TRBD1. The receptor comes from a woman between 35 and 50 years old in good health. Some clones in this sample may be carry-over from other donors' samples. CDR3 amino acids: CASSSGQVSSGANVLTF. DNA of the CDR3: TGTGCCAGCAGTTCCGGACAGGTCTCCTCTGGGGCCAACGTCCTGACTTTC.